The rows below give T cell receptor beta chains drawn from one sample of a study of blood T cell repertoires in COVID-19. The method was immunoSEQ multiplex PCR; TCRdb's version includes in-frame clones alone and lacks a portion of them. The sample consists of 110,000 to 150,000 clones, about 83% of them appearing once. The source material was peripheral blood. Receptors originate from a human donor in a cohort sampled during active COVID-19. The CDR3 runs from the conserved cysteine through the conserved F or W. D genes are given only for firm matches. Part of the rows lack a size; the others show once, few, many or a class for expanded clones.

D gene	J gene	V gene	clone size	CDR3 protein	CDR3 DNA
-	TRBJ1-2	TRBV9	-	CASSGRGAGYTF	TGTGCCAGCAGCGGGCGGGGGGCTGGCTACACCTTC
TRBD2	TRBJ2-7	TRBV6-2/TRBV6-3	-	CASSSHNIGRGVREQYF	TGTGCCAGCAGTTCTCACAATATAGGTCGGGGGGTGCGAGAGCAGTACTTC
TRBD1	TRBJ2-3	TRBV7-3	-	CASSFPPGQGAPQYF	TGTGCCAGCAGCTTCCCACCGGGACAGGGGGCTCCGCAGTATTTT
TRBD1	TRBJ2-7	TRBV2	-	CAASSEGAASYEQYF	TGTGCCGCCAGCAGCGAGGGGGCGGCCTCCTACGAGCAGTACTTC
-	TRBJ2-4	TRBV19	-	CASRAAEIAKNIQYF	TGTGCCAGTAGGGCAGCGGAAATAGCCAAAAACATTCAGTACTTC
-	TRBJ1-1	TRBV28	-	CASRGSGNSEAFF	TGTGCCAGCAGGGGATCAGGGAATTCTGAAGCTTTCTTT
-	TRBJ1-2	TRBV6-1	-	CASSETGIYGYTF	TGTGCCAGCAGTGAAACAGGGATTTATGGCTACACCTTC
-	TRBJ1-1	TRBV27	-	CASSLLWGVTEAFF	TGTGCCAGCAGTTTATTGTGGGGAGTCACTGAAGCTTTCTTT
TRBD2	TRBJ2-1	TRBV30	few	CAWSTGLAYNEQFF	TGTGCCTGGAGCACGGGACTAGCGTACAATGAGCAGTTCTTC
-	TRBJ2-7	TRBV5-8	-	CASSRDTSSYEQYF	TGTGCCAGCAGCCGGGACACATCCTCCTACGAGCAGTACTTC
TRBD1	TRBJ2-5	TRBV11-2	-	CASSLQGLAQETQYF	TGTGCCAGCAGCCTACAGGGGTTAGCCCAAGAGACCCAGTACTTC
TRBD1	TRBJ1-1	TRBV2	-	CASSPTGQGRRTEAFF	TGTGCCAGCAGTCCCACGGGACAGGGAAGGAGGACTGAAGCTTTCTTT
TRBD2	TRBJ2-3	TRBV9	-	CASSVEGTSWTDTQYF	TGTGCCAGCAGCGTGGAGGGGACTAGTTGGACAGATACGCAGTATTTT
TRBD1	TRBJ2-5	TRBV6-2/TRBV6-3	-	CASSLNRQGGETQYF	TGTGCCAGCAGTCTCAACAGACAGGGGGGAGAGACCCAGTACTTC
TRBD2	TRBJ2-3	TRBV9	-	CASSVGRLARTDTQYF	TGTGCCAGCAGCGTAGGACGACTAGCGCGCACAGATACGCAGTATTTT
TRBD2	TRBJ2-7	TRBV29-1	-	CSVAWGGYEQYF	TGCAGCGTTGCCTGGGGGGGCTACGAGCAGTACTTC
-	TRBJ2-3	TRBV4-2	-	CASSRELSGSTDTQYF	TGTGCCAGCAGCCGAGAGCTTAGCGGCTCCACAGATACGCAGTATTTT
TRBD1	TRBJ1-2	TRBV5-4	-	CASSNPSGQLFNYGYTF	TGTGCCAGCAGCAACCCCTCGGGACAGCTTTTTAACTATGGCTACACCTTC
-	TRBJ2-7	TRBV3-1/TRBV3-2	few	CASSQGPYEQYF	TGTGCCAGCAGCCAGGGCCCCTACGAGCAGTACTTC
-	TRBJ2-5	TRBV11-3	-	CASSLGQTKQETQYF	TGTGCCAGCAGCTTAGGACAGACCAAGCAAGAGACCCAGTACTTC
TRBD1	TRBJ1-3	TRBV3-1/TRBV3-2	few	CASSPGQGGGNTIYF	TGTGCCAGCAGCCCGGGGCAGGGGGGAGGAAACACCATATATTTT
TRBD1	TRBJ2-1	TRBV6-1	-	CASRETGTGSYNEQFF	TGTGCCAGCAGGGAAACCGGGACAGGTTCCTACAATGAGCAGTTCTTC
-	TRBJ1-1	TRBV5-4	-	CASSGPRGTEAFF	TGTGCCAGCAGCGGGCCTAGGGGGACTGAAGCTTTCTTT
TRBD1	TRBJ2-2	TRBV4-3	-	CASSPNLGQGRNTGELFF	TGCGCCAGCAGCCCTAATCTTGGACAGGGCCGTAACACCGGGGAGCTGTTTTTT
TRBD1	TRBJ2-7	TRBV29-1	-	CSVRNQGAPYEQYF	TGCAGCGTGAGAAACCAGGGGGCTCCCTACGAGCAGTACTTC
TRBD2	TRBJ2-1	TRBV10-3	-	CAISYSGKGSYNEQFF	TGTGCCATCAGCTATAGCGGGAAGGGGTCCTACAATGAGCAGTTCTTC
-	TRBJ1-2	TRBV7-8	once	CASSLFDGGGYGYTF	TGTGCCAGCAGCTTATTTGATGGGGGCGGCTATGGCTACACCTTC
TRBD2	TRBJ2-2	TRBV3-1/TRBV3-2	-	CASSSTSPRSGGELFF	TGTGCCAGCAGCTCGACTAGCCCCAGAAGTGGCGGGGAGCTGTTTTTT
TRBD1	TRBJ1-1	TRBV7-8	-	CASSIQGRSNTEAFF	TGTGCCAGCAGTATACAGGGGCGCTCGAACACTGAAGCTTTCTTT
-	TRBJ1-3	TRBV6-5	-	CASSSGFGNTIYF	TGTGCCAGCAGCTCAGGGTTCGGAAACACCATATATTTT
TRBD2	TRBJ2-3	TRBV7-6	few	CASSLTPGGGDTQYF	TGTGCCAGCAGCTTAACCCCCGGGGGGGGAGATACGCAGTATTTT
-	TRBJ2-7	TRBV10-1	-	CASSETRVPSYEQYF	TGCGCCAGCAGCGAGACCAGGGTCCCCTCCTACGAGCAGTACTTC
-	TRBJ2-6	TRBV28	-	CASTLSGANVLTF	TGTGCCAGCACCCTCTCTGGGGCCAACGTCCTGACTTTC
-	TRBJ1-2	TRBV4-3	once	CASSQEKYTERYTF	TGCGCCAGCAGCCAAGAAAAGTATACAGAGCGCTACACCTTC
TRBD1	TRBJ2-7	TRBV6-6	many	CASSYSSGTGYEQYF	TGTGCCAGCAGTTACTCCTCCGGGACAGGGTACGAGCAGTACTTC
TRBD1	TRBJ2-3	TRBV11-2	-	CASSLGTGGTDTQYF	TGTGCCAGCAGCTTAGGGACAGGGGGCACAGATACGCAGTATTTT
-	TRBJ1-1	TRBV6-5	-	CASSREPDTEAFF	TGTGCCAGCAGTAGGGAGCCTGACACTGAAGCTTTCTTT
-	TRBJ2-5	TRBV11-1	few	CASSWGVLETQYF	TGTGCCAGCAGCTGGGGGGTTCTGGAGACCCAGTACTTC
-	TRBJ1-4	TRBV29-1	-	CSVEGQATNEKLFF	TGCAGCGTTGAAGGGCAGGCAACTAATGAAAAACTGTTTTTT
TRBD1	TRBJ1-2	TRBV6-5	-	CASSSGQGRANGYTF	TGTGCCAGCAGTTCCGGACAGGGGAGGGCCAATGGCTACACCTTC
TRBD1	TRBJ1-1	TRBV5-4	-	CASERQGLNTEAFF	TGTGCCAGCGAAAGACAGGGCTTGAACACTGAAGCTTTCTTT
-	TRBJ2-7	TRBV3-1/TRBV3-2	once	CASSLRTEPYEQYF	TGTGCCAGCAGCTTACGGACAGAACCCTACGAGCAGTACTTC
-	TRBJ2-1	TRBV7-3	-	CASSAPSDNEQFF	TGTGCCAGCAGCGCACCTAGCGACAATGAGCAGTTCTTC
TRBD2	TRBJ2-2	TRBV5-6	-	CASSPRTSVITGELFF	TGTGCCAGCAGCCCCCGGACTAGCGTCATCACCGGGGAGCTGTTTTTT
TRBD1	TRBJ2-7	TRBV7-9	-	CASSLGTGGTSYEQYF	TGTGCCAGCAGCTTAGGGACAGGGGGTACATCCTACGAGCAGTACTTC
-	TRBJ2-7	TRBV19	few	CASSITSSADEQYF	TGTGCCAGTAGTATCACATCCTCTGCGGACGAGCAGTACTTC
-	TRBJ1-1	TRBV19	-	CASSIIGSEAFF	TGTGCCAGTAGTATTATTGGCAGTGAAGCTTTCTTT
TRBD1	TRBJ2-3	TRBV24-1	-	CATSAGQVADTQYF	TGTGCCACCAGTGCAGGACAGGTGGCAGATACGCAGTATTTT
TRBD2	TRBJ2-7	TRBV7-9	few	CASSSRTSGYEQYF	TGTGCCAGCAGCTCTCGGACTAGCGGCTACGAGCAGTACTTC
-	TRBJ2-2	TRBV21-1	once	CASSAGESGELFF	TGTGCCAGCAGTGCGGGAGAGTCCGGGGAGCTGTTTTTT
TRBD1	TRBJ2-1	TRBV6-5	-	CASTKDRGYNEQFF	TGTGCCAGCACCAAGGACAGGGGGTACAATGAGCAGTTCTTC
-	TRBJ1-6	TRBV4-2	once	CASSQDSGQGNSPLHF	TGTGCCAGCAGCCAAGATTCAGGGCAGGGGAATTCACCCCTCCACTTT
TRBD1	TRBJ2-3	TRBV5-1	-	CASSLAKGARKDTQYF	TGCGCCAGCAGCTTGGCCAAGGGGGCAAGGAAGGATACGCAGTATTTT
TRBD2	TRBJ2-3	TRBV5-1	-	CASSLGRGGGDTQYF	TGCGCCAGCAGCTTGGGCCGGGGGGGAGGAGATACGCAGTATTTT
-	TRBJ1-1	TRBV3-1/TRBV3-2	-	CASSQDKANTEAFF	TGTGCCAGCAGCCAAGATAAAGCGAACACTGAAGCTTTCTTT
-	TRBJ2-4	TRBV3-1/TRBV3-2	-	CASSPYLAVRNIQYF	TGTGCCAGCAGCCCGTACCTTGCGGTCCGAAACATTCAGTACTTC